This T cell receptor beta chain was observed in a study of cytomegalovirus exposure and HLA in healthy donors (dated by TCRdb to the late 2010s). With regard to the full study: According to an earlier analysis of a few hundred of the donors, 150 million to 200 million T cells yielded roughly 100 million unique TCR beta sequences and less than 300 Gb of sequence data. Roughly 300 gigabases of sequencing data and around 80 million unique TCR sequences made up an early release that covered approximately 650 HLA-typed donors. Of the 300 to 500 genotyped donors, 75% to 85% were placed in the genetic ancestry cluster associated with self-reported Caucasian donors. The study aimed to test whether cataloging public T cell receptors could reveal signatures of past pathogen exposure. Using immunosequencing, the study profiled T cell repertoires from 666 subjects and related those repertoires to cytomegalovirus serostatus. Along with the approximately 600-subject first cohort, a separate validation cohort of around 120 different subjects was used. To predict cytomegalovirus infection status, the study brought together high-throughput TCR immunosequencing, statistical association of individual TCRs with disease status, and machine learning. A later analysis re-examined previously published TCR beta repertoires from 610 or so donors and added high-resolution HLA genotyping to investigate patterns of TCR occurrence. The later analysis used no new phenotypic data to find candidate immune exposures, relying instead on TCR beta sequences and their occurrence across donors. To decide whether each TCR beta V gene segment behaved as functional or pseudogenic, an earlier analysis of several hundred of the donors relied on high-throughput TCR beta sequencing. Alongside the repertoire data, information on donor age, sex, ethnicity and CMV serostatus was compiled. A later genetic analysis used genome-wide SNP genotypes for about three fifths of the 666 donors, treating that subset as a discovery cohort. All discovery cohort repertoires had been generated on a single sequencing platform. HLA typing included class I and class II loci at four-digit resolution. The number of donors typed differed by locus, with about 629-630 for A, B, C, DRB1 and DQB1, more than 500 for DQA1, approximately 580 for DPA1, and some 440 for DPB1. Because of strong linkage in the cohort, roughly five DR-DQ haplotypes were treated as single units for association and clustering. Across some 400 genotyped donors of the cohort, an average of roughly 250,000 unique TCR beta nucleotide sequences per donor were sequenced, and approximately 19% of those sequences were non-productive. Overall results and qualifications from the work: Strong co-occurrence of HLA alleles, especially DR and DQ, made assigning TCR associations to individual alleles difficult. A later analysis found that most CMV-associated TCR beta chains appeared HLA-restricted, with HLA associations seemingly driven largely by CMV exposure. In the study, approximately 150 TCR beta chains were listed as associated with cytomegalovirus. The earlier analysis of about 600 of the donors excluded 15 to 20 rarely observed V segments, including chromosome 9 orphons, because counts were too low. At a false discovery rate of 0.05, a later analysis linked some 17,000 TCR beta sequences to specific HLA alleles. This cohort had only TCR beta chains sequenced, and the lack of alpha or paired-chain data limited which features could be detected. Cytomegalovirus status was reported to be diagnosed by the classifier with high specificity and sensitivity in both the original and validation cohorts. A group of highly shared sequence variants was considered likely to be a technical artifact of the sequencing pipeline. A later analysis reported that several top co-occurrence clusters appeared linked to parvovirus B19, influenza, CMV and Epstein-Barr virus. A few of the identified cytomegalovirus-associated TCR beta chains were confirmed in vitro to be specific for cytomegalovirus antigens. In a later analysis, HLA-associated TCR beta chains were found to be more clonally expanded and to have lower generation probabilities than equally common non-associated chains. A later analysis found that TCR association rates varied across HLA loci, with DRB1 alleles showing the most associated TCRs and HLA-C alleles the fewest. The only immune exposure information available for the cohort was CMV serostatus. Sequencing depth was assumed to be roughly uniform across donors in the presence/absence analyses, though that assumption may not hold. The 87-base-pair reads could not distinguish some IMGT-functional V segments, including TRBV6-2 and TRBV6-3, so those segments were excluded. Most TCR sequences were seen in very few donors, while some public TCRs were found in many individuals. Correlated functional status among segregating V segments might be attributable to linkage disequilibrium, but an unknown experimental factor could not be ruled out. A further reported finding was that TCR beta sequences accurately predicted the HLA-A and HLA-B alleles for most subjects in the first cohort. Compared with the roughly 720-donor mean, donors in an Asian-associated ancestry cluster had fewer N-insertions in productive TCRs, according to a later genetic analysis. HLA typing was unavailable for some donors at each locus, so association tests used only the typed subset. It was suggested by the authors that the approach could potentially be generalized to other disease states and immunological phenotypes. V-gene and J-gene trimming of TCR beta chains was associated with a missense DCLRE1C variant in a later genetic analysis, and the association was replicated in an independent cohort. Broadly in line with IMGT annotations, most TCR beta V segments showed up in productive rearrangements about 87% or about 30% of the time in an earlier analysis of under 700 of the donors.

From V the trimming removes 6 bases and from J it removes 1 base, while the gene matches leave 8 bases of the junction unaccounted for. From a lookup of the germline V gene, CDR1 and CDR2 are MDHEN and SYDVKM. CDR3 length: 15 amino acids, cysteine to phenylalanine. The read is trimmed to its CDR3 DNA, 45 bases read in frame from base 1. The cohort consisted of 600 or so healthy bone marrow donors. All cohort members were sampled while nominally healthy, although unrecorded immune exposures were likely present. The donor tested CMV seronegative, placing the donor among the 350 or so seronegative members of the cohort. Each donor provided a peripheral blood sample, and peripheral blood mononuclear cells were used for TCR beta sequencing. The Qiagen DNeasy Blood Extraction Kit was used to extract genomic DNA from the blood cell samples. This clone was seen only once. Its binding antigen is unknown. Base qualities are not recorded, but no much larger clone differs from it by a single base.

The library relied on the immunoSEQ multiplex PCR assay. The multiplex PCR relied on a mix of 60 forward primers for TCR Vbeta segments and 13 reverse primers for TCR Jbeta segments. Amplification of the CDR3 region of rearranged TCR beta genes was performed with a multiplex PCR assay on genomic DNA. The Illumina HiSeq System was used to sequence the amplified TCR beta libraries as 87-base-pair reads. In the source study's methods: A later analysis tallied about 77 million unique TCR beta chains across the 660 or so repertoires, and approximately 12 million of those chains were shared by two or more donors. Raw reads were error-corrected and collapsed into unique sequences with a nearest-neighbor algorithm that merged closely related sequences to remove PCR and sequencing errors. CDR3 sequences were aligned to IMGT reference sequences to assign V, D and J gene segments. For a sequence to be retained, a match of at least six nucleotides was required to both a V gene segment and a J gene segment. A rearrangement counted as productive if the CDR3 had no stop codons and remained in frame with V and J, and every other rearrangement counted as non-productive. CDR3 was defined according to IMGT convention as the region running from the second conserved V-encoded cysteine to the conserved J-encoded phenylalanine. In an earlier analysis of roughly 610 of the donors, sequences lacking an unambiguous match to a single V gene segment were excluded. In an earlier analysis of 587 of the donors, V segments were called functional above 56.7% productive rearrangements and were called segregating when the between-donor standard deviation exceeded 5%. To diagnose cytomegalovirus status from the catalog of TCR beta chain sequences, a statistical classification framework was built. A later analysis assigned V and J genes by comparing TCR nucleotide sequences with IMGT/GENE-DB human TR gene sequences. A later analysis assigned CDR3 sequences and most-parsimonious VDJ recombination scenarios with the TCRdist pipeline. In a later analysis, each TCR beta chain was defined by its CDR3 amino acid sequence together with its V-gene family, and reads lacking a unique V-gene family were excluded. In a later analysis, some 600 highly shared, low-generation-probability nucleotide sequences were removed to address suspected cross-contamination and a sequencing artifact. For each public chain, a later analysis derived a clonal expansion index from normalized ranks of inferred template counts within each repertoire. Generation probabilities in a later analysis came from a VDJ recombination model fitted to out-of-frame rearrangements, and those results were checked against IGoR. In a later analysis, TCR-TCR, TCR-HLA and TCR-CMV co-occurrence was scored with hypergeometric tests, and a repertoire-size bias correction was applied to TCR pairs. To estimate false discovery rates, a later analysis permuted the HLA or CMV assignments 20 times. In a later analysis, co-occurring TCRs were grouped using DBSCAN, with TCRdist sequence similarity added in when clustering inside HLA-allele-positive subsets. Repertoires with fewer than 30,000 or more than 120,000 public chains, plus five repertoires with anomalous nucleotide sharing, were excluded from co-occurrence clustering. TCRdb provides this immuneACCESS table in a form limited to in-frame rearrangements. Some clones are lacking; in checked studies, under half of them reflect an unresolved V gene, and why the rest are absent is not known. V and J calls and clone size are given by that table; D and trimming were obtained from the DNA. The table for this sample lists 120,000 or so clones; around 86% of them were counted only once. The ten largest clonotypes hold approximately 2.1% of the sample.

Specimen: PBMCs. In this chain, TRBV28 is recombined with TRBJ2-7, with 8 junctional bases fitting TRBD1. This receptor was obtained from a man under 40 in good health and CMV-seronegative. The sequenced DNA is TGTGCCAGCAGCAGGGGGCGGGTCACTTCCTACGAGCAGTACTTC. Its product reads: CASSRGRVTSYEQYF.